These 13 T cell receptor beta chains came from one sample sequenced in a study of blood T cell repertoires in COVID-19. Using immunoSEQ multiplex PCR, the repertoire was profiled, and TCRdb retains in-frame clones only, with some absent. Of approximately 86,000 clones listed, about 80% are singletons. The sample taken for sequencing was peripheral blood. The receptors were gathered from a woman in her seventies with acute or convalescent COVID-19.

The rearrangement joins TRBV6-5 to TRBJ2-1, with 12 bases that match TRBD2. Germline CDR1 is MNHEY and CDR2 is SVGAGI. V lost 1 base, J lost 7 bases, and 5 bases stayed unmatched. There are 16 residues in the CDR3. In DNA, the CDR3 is TGTGCCAGCAGTTACTTTACAACTAGCGGGAGGAATGAGCAGTTCTTC. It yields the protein CASSYFTTSGRNEQFF.

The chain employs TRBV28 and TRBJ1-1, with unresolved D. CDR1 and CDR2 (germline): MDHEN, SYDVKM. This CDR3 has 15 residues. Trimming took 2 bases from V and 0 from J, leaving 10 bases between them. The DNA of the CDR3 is TGTGCCAGCAGTTTAGGTGGGCAGGTGAACACTGAAGCTTTCTTT. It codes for CASSLGGQVNTEAFF.

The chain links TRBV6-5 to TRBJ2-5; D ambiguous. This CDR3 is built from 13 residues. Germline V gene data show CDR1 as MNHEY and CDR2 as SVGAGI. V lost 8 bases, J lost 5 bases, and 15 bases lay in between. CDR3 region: CASHTILVETQYF. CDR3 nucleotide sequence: TGTGCCAGCCATACTATCCTCGTGGAGACCCAGTACTTC.

The CDR3 nucleotides are TGTGCCACCAGTGATAACAGGGGGTGGGATGAGCAGTTCTTC. Translating it yields CATSDNRGWDEQFF. The rearrangement uses TRBV24-1 and TRBJ2-1; 8 bases are shared with TRBD1. This CDR3 is built from 14 residues. Trimming cost V 3 bases and J 8 bases; bases outside gene matches: 5. Germline V gene lookup returns CDR1 KGHDR and CDR2 SFDVKD.

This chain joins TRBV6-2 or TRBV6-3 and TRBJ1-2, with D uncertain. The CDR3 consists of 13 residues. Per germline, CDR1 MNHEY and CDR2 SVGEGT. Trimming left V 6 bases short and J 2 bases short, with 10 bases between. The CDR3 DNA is TGTGCCAGCAGCCCTACAGAGAACTATGGCTACACCTTC. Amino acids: CASSPTENYGYTF.

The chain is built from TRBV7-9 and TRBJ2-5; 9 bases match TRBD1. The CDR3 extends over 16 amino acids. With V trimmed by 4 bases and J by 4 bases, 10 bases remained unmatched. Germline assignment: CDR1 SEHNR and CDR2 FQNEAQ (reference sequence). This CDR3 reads CASSSGDRETGETQYF. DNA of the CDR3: TGTGCCAGCAGCTCGGGGGACAGGGAAACAGGAGAGACCCAGTACTTC.

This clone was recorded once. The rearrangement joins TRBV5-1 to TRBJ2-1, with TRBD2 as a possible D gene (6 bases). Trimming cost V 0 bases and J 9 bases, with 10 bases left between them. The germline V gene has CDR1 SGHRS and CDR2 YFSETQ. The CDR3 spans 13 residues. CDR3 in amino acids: CASSLAKRVEQFF. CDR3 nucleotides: TGCGCCAGCAGCTTGGCCAAGCGGGTTGAGCAGTTCTTC.

The chain's CDR3 is CASSQDRGSELFF. CDR3 nucleotide sequence: TGTGCCAGCAGCCAAGATAGGGGATCGGAGCTGTTTTTT. The chain uses TRBV4-2 and TRBJ2-2, with D tentatively TRBD1 (5 bases). There are 13 residues in the CDR3. Trimming cost V 0 bases and J 10 bases, with 9 bases left between them. CDR1 LGHNA and CDR2 YNFKEQ come from the germline V gene.

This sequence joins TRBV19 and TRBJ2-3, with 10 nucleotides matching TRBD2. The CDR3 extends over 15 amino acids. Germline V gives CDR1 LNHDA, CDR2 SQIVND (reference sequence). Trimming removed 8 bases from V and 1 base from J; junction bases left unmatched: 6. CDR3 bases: TGTGCCAGTCGAAGCGGGGGGGCCGGCACAGATACGCAGTATTTT. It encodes CASRSGGAGTDTQYF. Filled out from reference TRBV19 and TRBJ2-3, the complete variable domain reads DGGITQSPKYLFRKEGQNVTLSCEQNLNHDAMYWYRQDPGQGLRLIYYSQIVNDFQKGDIAEGYSVSREKKESFPLTVTSAQKNPTAFYLCASRSGGAGTDTQYFGPGTRLTVL.

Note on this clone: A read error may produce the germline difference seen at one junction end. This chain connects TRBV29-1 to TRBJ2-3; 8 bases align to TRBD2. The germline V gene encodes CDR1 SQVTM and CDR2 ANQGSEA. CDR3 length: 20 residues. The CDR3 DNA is TGCAGCATTGACCCCTGGCTCCAGCGGGAGTCGGTTTTGCAGGCAGATACGCAGTATTTT. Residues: CSIDPWLQRESVLQADTQYF.

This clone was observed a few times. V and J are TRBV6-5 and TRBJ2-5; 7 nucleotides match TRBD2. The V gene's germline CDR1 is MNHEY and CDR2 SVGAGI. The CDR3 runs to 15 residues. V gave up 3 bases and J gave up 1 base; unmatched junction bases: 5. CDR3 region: CASSYSRLAQETQYF. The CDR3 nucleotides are TGTGCCAGCAGTTATTCCAGACTAGCCCAAGAGACCCAGTACTTC.

CDR3 protein: CASSLAGGNYEQYF. CDR3 DNA: TGTGCCAGCAGCTTAGCGGGAGGGAACTACGAGCAGTACTTC. The J gene is TRBJ2-7, the V gene TRBV2; 11 positions agree with TRBD2. Germline assignment: CDR1 SNHLY and CDR2 FYNNEI. This CDR3 region has 14 residues. V was pared by 6 bases and J by 3 bases, with 4 bases of the junction left unmatched.

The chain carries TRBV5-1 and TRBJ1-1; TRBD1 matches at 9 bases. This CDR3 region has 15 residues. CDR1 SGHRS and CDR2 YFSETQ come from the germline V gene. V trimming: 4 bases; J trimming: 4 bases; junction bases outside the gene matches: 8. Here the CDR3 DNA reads TGCGCCAGCAGCGGCTTACAGGGGGCGGTCACTGAAGCTTTCTTT. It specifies CASSGLQGAVTEAFF.